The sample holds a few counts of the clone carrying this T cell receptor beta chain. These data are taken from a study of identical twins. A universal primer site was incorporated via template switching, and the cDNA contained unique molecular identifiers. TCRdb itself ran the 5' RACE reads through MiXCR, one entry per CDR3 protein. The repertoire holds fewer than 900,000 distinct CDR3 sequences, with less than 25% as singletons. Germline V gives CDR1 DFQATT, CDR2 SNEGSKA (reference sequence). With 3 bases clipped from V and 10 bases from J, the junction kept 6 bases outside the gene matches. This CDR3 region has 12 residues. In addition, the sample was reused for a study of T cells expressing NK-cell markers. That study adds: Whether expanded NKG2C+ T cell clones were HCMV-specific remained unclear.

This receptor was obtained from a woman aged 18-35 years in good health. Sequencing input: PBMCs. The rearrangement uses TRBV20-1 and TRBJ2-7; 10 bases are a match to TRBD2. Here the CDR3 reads CSASLAGARQYF. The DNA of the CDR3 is TGCAGTGCTAGCCTAGCGGGAGCCCGCCAGTACTTC.